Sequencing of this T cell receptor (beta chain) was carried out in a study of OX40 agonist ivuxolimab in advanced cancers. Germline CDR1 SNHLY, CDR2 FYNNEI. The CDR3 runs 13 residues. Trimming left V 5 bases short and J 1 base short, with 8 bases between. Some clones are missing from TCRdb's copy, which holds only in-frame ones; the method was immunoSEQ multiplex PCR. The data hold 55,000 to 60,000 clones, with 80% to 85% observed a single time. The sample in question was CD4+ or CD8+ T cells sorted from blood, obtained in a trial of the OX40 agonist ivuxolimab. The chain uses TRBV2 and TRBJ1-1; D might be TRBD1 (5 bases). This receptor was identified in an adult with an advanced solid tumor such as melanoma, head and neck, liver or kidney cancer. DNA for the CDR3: TGTGCCAGCAGTATTACAGGGAACACTGAAGCTTTCTTT. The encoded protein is CASSITGNTEAFF.